One sample yielded the 13 T cell receptor beta chains listed below, sequenced in a study of somatic mutations in cytotoxic T cells in rheumatoid arthritis. Sequencing used immunoSEQ multiplex PCR; TCRdb keeps in-frame clones, though not all of them. The data contain around 16,000 clones, 82% of them singletons. Material for sequencing was CD8+ T cells sorted from blood. The receptor set was obtained from a woman in her 50s with rheumatoid arthritis.

The chain couples TRBV7-9 to TRBJ1-1; a possible D gene is TRBD1 (6 bases). Trimming removed 6 bases at V and 0 bases at J, with 8 bases between. This CDR3 comprises 13 residues. Germline CDR1 reads SEHNR; CDR2 reads FQNEAQ (reference sequence). The DNA for the CDR3 is TGTGCCAGCAGGAAGGGGGTGAACACTGAAGCTTTCTTT. This codes for CASRKGVNTEAFF. Combining the CDR3 with reference TRBV7-9 and TRBJ1-1 gives the whole variable domain DTGVSQNPRHKITKRGQNVTFRCDPISEHNRLYWYRQTLGQGPEFLTYFQNEAQLEKSRLLSDRFSAERPKGSFSTLEIQRTEQGDSAMYLCASRKGVNTEAFFGQGTRLTVV.

The V call is TRBV7-9, the J call TRBJ2-3, with 9 bases identical to TRBD1. Per germline, CDR1 SEHNR and CDR2 FQNEAQ (reference sequence). The CDR3 contains 15 residues. V was pared by 5 bases and J by 3 bases, with 6 bases of the junction left unmatched. The CDR3: CASSRPGQGTDTQYF. The CDR3 nucleotides are TGTGCCAGCAGCCGCCCGGGACAGGGAACAGATACGCAGTATTTT.

The V and J genes are TRBV27 and TRBJ2-3; D gene uncertain. The CDR3 covers 14 residues. Trimming cost V 5 bases and J 2 bases, with 11 bases left between them. In germline, CDR1 is MNHEY, CDR2 SMNVEV (reference sequence). CDR3 sequence: CASSPLTNTDTQYF. CDR3 nucleotide sequence: TGTGCCAGCAGTCCTTTAACGAACACAGATACGCAGTATTTT.

The gene calls are TRBV29-1 and TRBJ2-2; 8 nucleotides align to TRBD2. Germline-derived CDR1 and CDR2 are SQVTM and ANQGSEA. The V segment lost 7 bases and the J segment 3 bases; nucleotides outside the gene matches: 19. The CDR3 spans 18 residues. CDR3 bases: TGCAGCGCCCTCGGAGGACTAGCCACCTCGAAGGACACCGGGGAGCTGTTTTTT. This translates into CSALGGLATSKDTGELFF.

The chain carries TRBV12-5 and TRBJ2-2; no clear D. The ends were cut back, 1 base at V and 2 bases at J, with 2 bases in the middle. The CDR3 is 13 residues long. CDR1 and CDR2 from the germline V gene are LGHNT and FRNRAP. CDR3 in DNA: TGTGCTAGTGGTTTGGGCAACACCGGGGAGCTGTTTTTT. This gives the protein CASGLGNTGELFF.

CDR3 amino acids: CASSSYVANEQFF. CDR3 in DNA: TGTGCCAGCAGCTCTTACGTGGCCAATGAGCAGTTCTTC. V usage is TRBV7-9 and J usage is TRBJ2-1; D remains unclear. Germline V gives CDR1 SEHNR, CDR2 FQNEAQ (reference sequence). The V gene lost 4 bases and the J gene lost 6 bases, with 10 bases spanning the gap. The CDR3 runs 13 residues.

The V call is TRBV10-2, the J call TRBJ2-7, with TRBD2 matching 9 bases. The J segment lost 4 bases and the V segment lost 8 bases, leaving 12 bases of the junction unmatched. The CDR3 covers 15 residues. Germline V gene data show CDR1 as WSHSY and CDR2 as SAAADI. CDR3 sequence reads: CASGEGAGGGYEQYF. In DNA form, the CDR3 reads TGCGCCAGCGGCGAAGGGGCGGGAGGGGGTTACGAGCAGTACTTC.

V is TRBV28 and J is TRBJ2-7; no clear D. Germline V gene sequence: CDR1 MDHEN, CDR2 SYDVKM. CDR3 length: 12 amino acids. Trimming took off 3 bases at V and 4 bases at J, with 7 bases between the two ends. The CDR3 DNA follows: TGTGCCAGCAGTTTCCAGAGGTACGAGCAGTACTTC. Protein: CASSFQRYEQYF.

The rearrangement uses TRBV5-5 and TRBJ1-5; no clear D. Germline assignment: CDR1 SGHKS and CDR2 YYEKEE (reference sequence). V lost 2 bases and J 6 bases, leaving 9 bases between the germline ends. The length of the CDR3 is 13 residues. CDR3 region: CASSFSGSQPQHF. The CDR3 DNA reads TGTGCCAGCAGCTTTTCCGGGTCTCAGCCCCAGCATTTT.

The chain has TRBV25-1 and TRBJ2-1, with D perhaps matching TRBD1 (5 bases). Trimming took off 4 bases at V and 5 bases at J, with 21 bases between the two ends. This CDR3 comprises 17 residues. The germline CDR1 and CDR2 sequences are MGHDK and SYGVNS. The CDR3 here is CASSGPPDISIDNEQFF. The DNA of the CDR3 is TGTGCCAGCAGTGGCCCGCCGGACATTAGTATCGACAATGAGCAGTTCTTC.

V and J are TRBV2 and TRBJ2-3; 11 bases agree with TRBD2. This CDR3 comprises 15 residues. V trimming: 5 bases; J trimming: 2 bases; junction bases outside the gene matches: 3. Germline values: CDR1 SNHLY, CDR2 FYNNEI. CDR3 sequence (DNA): TGTGCCAGCAGTCCGACTAGCGGGGACACAGATACGCAGTATTTT. Translation: CASSPTSGDTDTQYF.

The J gene is TRBJ1-1, the V gene TRBV19, with TRBD1 matching over 10 bases. The ends lost 7 bases at V and 5 bases at J; junction bases unmatched: 7. The CDR3 has 14 residues. Germline-derived CDR1 and CDR2 are LNHDA and SQIVND (reference sequence). CDR3 sequence: CASKDRGKGTEAFF. The CDR3, as DNA: TGTGCCAGTAAGGACAGGGGGAAGGGTACTGAAGCTTTCTTT.

In its sample, this clone was seen a few times. The CDR3 spells CASSYGAAQPQHF. The DNA of the CDR3 is TGTGCCAGCAGTTACGGGGCAGCGCAGCCCCAGCATTTT. The chain employs TRBV6-5 and TRBJ1-5; weak D call: TRBD1 (5 bases). The V and J ends lost 2 bases and 7 bases respectively, with 9 bases between them. The CDR3 consists of 13 residues. Germline-derived CDR1 and CDR2 are MNHEY and SVGAGI.